This passage covers 32 T cell receptor beta chains from one sample sequenced in a study of T cell responses to AZD1222 COVID-19 vaccine. Clones were read by immunoSEQ multiplex PCR, and TCRdb kept only the in-frame ones, dropping some. The sample lists approximately 94,000 clones; 80% to 90% were seen once. The sequenced sample was peripheral blood, obtained on day 0 of MenACWY control vaccination. These receptors were obtained from an adult in good health.

The genes are TRBV19 and TRBJ1-1, with D uncertain. The CDR3 is made up of 13 amino acids. Trimming shortened V by 4 bases and J by 5 bases, and 11 bases separated the two germline ends. Germline V gene lookup returns CDR1 LNHDA and CDR2 SQIVND (reference sequence). This CDR3 is CASSNTRRTEAFF. The CDR3 nucleotides are TGTGCCAGTAGTAATACCAGGAGGACTGAAGCTTTCTTT.

This rearrangement joins TRBV16 to TRBJ2-5; D is ambiguous. The ends were cut back, 0 bases at V and 3 bases at J, with 2 bases in the middle. This CDR3 is 12 amino acids long. Germline lookup yields CDR1 KGHSY and CDR2 FQNENV. Here the CDR3 reads CASSQSEETQYF. The CDR3 region has the DNA TGTGCCAGCAGCCAATCCGAAGAGACCCAGTACTTC. Combining the CDR3 with reference TRBV16 and TRBJ2-5 gives the whole variable domain GEEVAQTPKHLVRGEGQKAKLYCAPIKGHSYVFWYQQVLKNEFKFLISFQNENVFDETGMPKERFSAKCLPNSPCSLEIQATKLEDSAVYFCASSQSEETQYFGPGTRLLVL.

Remarks on this clone: Additional DNA sequences in this sample encode the identical CDR3. The rearrangement uses TRBV5-1 and TRBJ2-7; 9 bases match TRBD1. With V trimmed by 2 bases and J by 2 bases, 2 bases remained unmatched. The CDR3 sequence is 14 residues long. CDR1 and CDR2 (germline): SGHRS, YFSETQ. The DNA for the CDR3 is TGCGCCAGCAGCTTAGGACAGGGGCCCTACGAGCAGTACTTC. Encoded protein: CASSLGQGPYEQYF.

This chain links TRBV5-1 with TRBJ2-7; 7 nucleotides line up with TRBD2. Germline trimming cut 4 bases from V and 2 bases from J; bases unmatched to any gene: 3. The CDR3 extends over 13 amino acids. Germline-derived CDR1 and CDR2 are SGHRS and YFSETQ. The CDR3 nucleotides are TGCGCCAGCAGCCCCGCGGGAGCCTACGAGCAGTACTTC. Translating gives CASSPAGAYEQYF.

A note on this clone: The same CDR3 is also encoded by other DNA sequences in this sample. V usage is TRBV30 and J usage is TRBJ2-5; D possibly uses TRBD1 or TRBD2 (5 bases each). The germline gives CDR1 GTSNPN, CDR2 SVGIG (reference sequence). V lost 5 bases and J lost 5, with 9 bases in between. The CDR3 consists of 11 residues. CDR3 sequence: CAWGTGETQYF. In DNA form, the CDR3 reads TGTGCCTGGGGGACGGGTGAGACCCAGTACTTC.

To note about this clone: The same CDR3 also results from other DNA sequences found in this sample. J is TRBJ2-3 and V is TRBV7-2, with TRBD2 matching 9 bases. Germline assignment: CDR1 SGHTA and CDR2 FQGNSA. The V gene end was trimmed by 4 bases and the J gene end by 6 bases; junction bases not matched to a gene: 8. The CDR3 has 15 residues. CDR3 bases: TGTGCCAGCAGCTGGATAGCGGGAGCGACCGATACGCAGTATTTT. Translating it yields CASSWIAGATDTQYF.

Comments on this clone: Other DNA sequences in this specimen translate into the identical CDR3. The V call is TRBV6-5, the J call TRBJ1-2, with D maybe TRBD1 (5 bases). The germline CDR1 and CDR2 sequences are MNHEY and SVGAGI. CDR3 length equals 13 residues. Trimming cost V 0 bases and J 5 bases, with 7 bases left between them. The CDR3 DNA follows: TGTGCCAGCAGTTACTCGGGGGGATATGGCTACACCTTC. This translates into CASSYSGGYGYTF.

V and J are TRBV27 and TRBJ2-1; 9 nucleotides align to TRBD2. Unmatched junction bases numbered 8, after V lost 5 bases and J lost 0 bases. Germline CDR1 MNHEY, CDR2 SMNVEV (reference sequence). The CDR3 consists of 17 residues. CDR3 nucleotide sequence: TGTGCCAGCAGTCCCCAGCGGGGGGCAAGCTCCTACAATGAGCAGTTCTTC. Its translation: CASSPQRGASSYNEQFF.

This chain links TRBV7-9 with TRBJ2-1; TRBD2 matches at 8 bases. Germline trimming cut 2 bases from V and 4 bases from J; bases unmatched to any gene: 4. The CDR3 sequence is 15 residues long. CDR1 and CDR2 from the germline V gene are SEHNR and FQNEAQ (reference sequence). CDR3 coding DNA: TGTGCCAGCAGCTTAATACTAGCGGATTACAATGAGCAGTTCTTC. It encodes CASSLILADYNEQFF.

The gene calls are TRBV5-8 and TRBJ2-7; 8 positions agree with TRBD1. The CDR3 extends over 15 amino acids. CDR1 is SGHTS and CDR2 is YDEGEE in the germline V gene. V trimming: 6 bases; J trimming: 3 bases; junction bases outside the gene matches: 11. CDR3 sequence: CASTQRGTGYYEQYF. In DNA form, the CDR3 reads TGTGCCAGCACCCAGAGGGGGACAGGATACTACGAGCAGTACTTC.

The J gene is TRBJ1-4, the V gene TRBV14, with TRBD1 as a possible D gene (5 bases). The length of the CDR3 is 15 residues. Trimming cost V 1 base and J 5 bases, with 11 bases left between them. CDR1 is SGHDN, CDR2 FVKESK, per germline. The CDR3, as DNA: TGTGCCAGCAGCCAAGTACCGGGACGAAATGAAAAACTGTTTTTT. This sequence encodes CASSQVPGRNEKLFF.

Worth noting for this clone: Other nucleotide sequences from this sample produce the same CDR3. This chain connects TRBV7-2 to TRBJ2-3; TRBD2 agrees at 15 bases. The CDR3 is made up of 16 amino acids. The V gene's germline CDR1 is SGHTA and CDR2 FQGNSA. With 5 bases clipped from V and 4 bases from J, the junction kept 4 bases outside the gene matches. DNA for the CDR3: TGTGCCAGCAGCCTCGGACTAGCGGGAGGGTCAGATACGCAGTATTTT. Residues: CASSLGLAGGSDTQYF.

The chain carries TRBV28 and TRBJ1-5; D call uncertain. The CDR3 is 15 amino acids. Trimming removed 7 bases from V and 2 bases from J, with 15 bases in between. CDR1 and CDR2 (germline): MDHEN, SYDVKM. CDR3 amino acids: CASKRTDWGNQPQHF. The CDR3, as DNA: TGTGCCAGCAAAAGGACGGATTGGGGCAATCAGCCCCAGCATTTT.

The rearrangement uses TRBV7-2 and TRBJ2-7; TRBD2 matches at 8 bases. Germline-derived CDR1 and CDR2 are SGHTA and FQGNSA. The CDR3 runs 14 residues. J lost 2 bases, V lost 6 bases, and 6 bases had no gene match. This CDR3 reads CASSSTSGPYEQYF. The CDR3, as DNA: TGTGCCAGCAGTTCCACTAGCGGACCCTACGAGCAGTACTTC.

The chain employs TRBV2 and TRBJ1-6; no clear D. The CDR3 sequence is 15 residues long. Germline CDR1 is SNHLY and CDR2 is FYNNEI. The V gene lost 2 bases and the J gene lost 0 bases, with 5 bases spanning the gap. The CDR3 here is CASSEQSSYNSPLHF. In nucleotides, the CDR3 is TGTGCCAGCAGTGAACAGAGCTCCTATAATTCACCCCTCCACTTT.

The CDR3 sequence: CASSLGAARQETQYF. DNA of the CDR3: TGTGCCAGCAGCTTAGGGGCGGCCCGCCAAGAGACCCAGTACTTC. The chain combines TRBV11-2 with TRBJ2-5; no firm D call. V was pared by 1 base and J by 1 base, with 10 bases between. The CDR3 extends over 15 amino acids. The germline V gene encodes CDR1 SGHAT and CDR2 FQNNGV.

This chain links TRBV4-2 with TRBJ1-3; TRBD1 is a possible D gene (6 bases). V dropped 8 bases and J dropped 0 bases, with 14 bases sitting between them. The CDR3 runs to 15 residues. Germline V CDR1 and CDR2: LGHNA, YNFKEQ. The CDR3 sequence: CASRRTDLSGNTIYF. The CDR3 DNA is TGTGCCAGCCGAAGGACAGATCTCTCTGGAAACACCATATATTTT.

J is TRBJ1-1 and V is TRBV5-4; D possibly corresponds to TRBD1 (6 bases). Trimming shortened V by 2 bases and J by 5 bases, and 16 bases separated the two germline ends. This CDR3 spans 15 amino acids. Germline CDR1 and CDR2: SGHNT and YYREEE (reference sequence). CDR3 nucleotide sequence: TGTGCCAGCAGCTTTGTGCCGGGGGCCCGGACTGAAGCTTTCTTT. As protein: CASSFVPGARTEAFF.

CDR3 nucleotides: TGTGCCAGCAGCTTCGACGGGGGAGGAAAGGGCTACACCTTC. Protein sequence: CASSFDGGGKGYTF. The chain links TRBV7-2 to TRBJ1-2, with D tentatively TRBD1 (5 bases). V was clipped by 3 bases and J by 8 bases, with 16 bases between them. Germline V CDR1 and CDR2: SGHTA, FQGNSA. This CDR3 is built from 14 residues.

J is TRBJ2-1 and V is TRBV9, with TRBD1 matching 10 bases. CDR1 and CDR2 (germline): SGDLS, YYNGEE. There are 13 residues in the CDR3. V was pared by 3 bases and J by 10 bases, with 4 bases of the junction left unmatched. The CDR3 nucleotides are TGTGCCAGCAGCGAGGGACAGGGGAGGGAGCAGTTCTTC. Protein sequence: CASSEGQGREQFF.

This chain links TRBV29-1 with TRBJ1-1; D is unclear. This CDR3 spans 15 amino acids. The V and J ends lost 4 bases and 0 bases respectively, with 15 bases between them. Germline V gives CDR1 SQVTM, CDR2 ANQGSEA. This CDR3 is CSVGHRLLMNTEAFF. CDR3 nucleotide sequence: TGCAGCGTTGGTCACCGCTTGCTCATGAACACTGAAGCTTTCTTT. The variable domain in full, with the rest retrieved from reference TRBV29-1 and TRBJ1-1, is SAVISQKPSRDICQRGTSLTIQCQVDSQVTMMFWYRQQPGQSLTLIATANQGSEATYESGFVIDKFPISRPNLTFSTLTVSNMSPEDSSIYLCSVGHRLLMNTEAFFGQGTRLTVV.

The chain couples TRBV9 to TRBJ1-1; weak D call: TRBD1 (5 bases). The CDR3 loop spans 14 amino acids. The germline gives CDR1 SGDLS, CDR2 YYNGEE. V lost 1 base and J lost 1, with 8 bases in between. CDR3 in amino acids: CASSVLGGNTEAFF. In nucleotides, the CDR3 is TGTGCCAGCAGCGTATTGGGGGGGAACACTGAAGCTTTCTTT.

This chain links TRBV20-1 with TRBJ2-3, with TRBD1 matching over 7 bases. In germline, CDR1 is DFQATT, CDR2 SNEGSKA (reference sequence). With 3 bases clipped from V and 4 bases from J, the junction kept 4 bases outside the gene matches. There are 13 residues in the CDR3. The chain's CDR3 is CSASAQGADTQYF. In DNA form, the CDR3 reads TGCAGTGCTAGTGCGCAGGGGGCAGATACGCAGTATTTT.

The rearrangement joins TRBV4-2 to TRBJ2-5; a possible D gene is TRBD1 (6 bases). The germline V and J ends were trimmed by 0 bases and 3 bases, with 11 bases remaining between them. The CDR3 has 15 amino acids. The germline V gene encodes CDR1 LGHNA and CDR2 YNFKEQ. CDR3 loop: CASSQETGWKETQYF. For the CDR3, the DNA is TGTGCCAGCAGCCAAGAAACAGGGTGGAAAGAGACCCAGTACTTC.

This chain uses TRBV3-1 (or the pseudogene TRBV3-2) with TRBJ1-2; the D gene is possibly TRBD1 (5 bases). CDR3 length equals 16 residues. Germline V gives CDR1 LGHDT, CDR2 YNNKEL (reference sequence). V dropped 0 bases and J dropped 4 bases, with 15 bases sitting between them. CDR3 loop: CASSQDPGLGPYGYTF. CDR3 coding DNA: TGTGCCAGCAGCCAAGATCCGGGTCTGGGGCCCTATGGCTACACCTTC.

The J gene is TRBJ2-1, the V gene TRBV7-2; D tentatively reads TRBD1 or TRBD2 (6 bases each). Trimming pared 5 bases from V and 5 bases from J, leaving 19 bases between. Germline CDR1 SGHTA, CDR2 FQGNSA. The CDR3 runs 16 residues. The CDR3 DNA sequence: TGTGCCAGCAGCCCGTTCGGCGCGGGGACACACAATGAGCAGTTCTTC. It codes for CASSPFGAGTHNEQFF.

The chain couples TRBV9 to TRBJ2-3; TRBD2 agrees at 7 bases. The CDR3 spans 14 residues. With V trimmed by 4 bases and J by 6 bases, 8 bases remained unmatched. The germline CDR1 and CDR2 sequences are SGDLS and YYNGEE. The CDR3 loop is CASSILAASDTQYF. As DNA, the CDR3 is TGTGCCAGCAGCATCCTAGCGGCCTCTGATACGCAGTATTTT.

The chain employs TRBV28 and TRBJ1-1, with 9 nucleotides matching TRBD1. The V and J ends lost 7 bases and 3 bases, in that order; junction bases with no gene match: 6. The CDR3 is made up of 14 amino acids. Germline CDR1 MDHEN, CDR2 SYDVKM. The CDR3 nucleotides read TGTGCCAGCACCCGACAGGGGGAAGACACTGAAGCTTTCTTT. It codes for CASTRQGEDTEAFF.

The gene calls are TRBV7-8 and TRBJ1-2, with a weak D call TRBD1 (5 bases). The CDR3 is 13 residues long. V gave up 8 bases and J gave up 2 bases, with 12 bases separating them. CDR1 is SGHVS and CDR2 is FQNEAQ in the germline V gene. The CDR3 protein is CASGEGPNYGYTF. The CDR3 DNA is TGTGCCAGCGGGGAGGGGCCCAACTATGGCTACACCTTC.

The chain links TRBV9 to TRBJ2-7; D gene unclear. V was shortened by 0 bases and J by 3 bases, with 10 bases between the two germline ends. Germline V lookup: CDR1 SGDLS, CDR2 YYNGEE. CDR3 size: 14 residues. The CDR3 sequence: CASSVGTLNYEQYF. CDR3 nucleotide sequence: TGTGCCAGCAGCGTAGGGACCCTTAACTACGAGCAGTACTTC.

The J gene is TRBJ1-4, the V gene TRBV15, with a tentative D call TRBD1 (5 bases). CDR1 and CDR2 from the germline V gene are LNHNV and YYDKDF (reference sequence). V lost 8 bases and J lost 3, with 10 bases in between. The CDR3 extends over 13 amino acids. CDR3 amino acids: CATAGTANEKLFF. DNA of the CDR3: TGTGCCACCGCCGGGACGGCTAATGAAAAACTGTTTTTT.

J is TRBJ2-3 and V is TRBV7-2; TRBD2 matches at 9 bases. This CDR3 region has 15 residues. V was clipped by 1 base and J by 4 bases; unmatched bases: 3. Germline CDR1 SGHTA, CDR2 FQGNSA. CDR3 DNA: TGTGCCAGCAGCTTAGGCGGGAGGGCCGCAGATACGCAGTATTTT. It specifies CASSLGGRAADTQYF.